The clone carrying this TCR beta chain was seen repeatedly, ten times or more. Its antigen remains unidentified. The library targeted TCRbeta and was prepared with unique molecular identifiers. TCRdb recomputed calls from the PCR reads with MiXCR, one row per CDR3 protein. The sample includes 330,000 or so distinct CDR3 sequences, roughly 7.8% seen only once; the top ten take about 9.3%. V gave up 0 bases and J gave up 5 bases, with 13 bases separating them. Germline CDR1 and CDR2: WNHNN and SYGVQD (reference sequence). The CDR3 is made up of 15 amino acids. This sample stems from a study of T-cell reconstitution after alpha-beta-depleted transplantation in children. Study outcomes and limitations: In some patients, recipient T cells and intrathymic progenitors surviving conditioning explained high day-60 diversity. Expanded clones from the graft, numbering several hundred, reportedly supplied alpha-beta T cells about two months after transplant. After one year, T-cell counts and TCRbeta diversity mostly came from new T cells.

The TCR was taken from a female patient aged 2-15 years who had a stem cell transplant for Fanconi anemia, so the T cells may come from the graft donor. Sequencing was performed on peripheral blood, taken 360 days after TCRalphabeta/CD19-depleted stem cell transplant. The gene calls are TRBV10-1 and TRBJ2-5; D is uncertain. The CDR3 sequence: CASSESLRNWETQYF. The DNA for the CDR3 is TGCGCCAGCAGTGAGTCGCTCAGAAATTGGGAGACCCAGTACTTC.